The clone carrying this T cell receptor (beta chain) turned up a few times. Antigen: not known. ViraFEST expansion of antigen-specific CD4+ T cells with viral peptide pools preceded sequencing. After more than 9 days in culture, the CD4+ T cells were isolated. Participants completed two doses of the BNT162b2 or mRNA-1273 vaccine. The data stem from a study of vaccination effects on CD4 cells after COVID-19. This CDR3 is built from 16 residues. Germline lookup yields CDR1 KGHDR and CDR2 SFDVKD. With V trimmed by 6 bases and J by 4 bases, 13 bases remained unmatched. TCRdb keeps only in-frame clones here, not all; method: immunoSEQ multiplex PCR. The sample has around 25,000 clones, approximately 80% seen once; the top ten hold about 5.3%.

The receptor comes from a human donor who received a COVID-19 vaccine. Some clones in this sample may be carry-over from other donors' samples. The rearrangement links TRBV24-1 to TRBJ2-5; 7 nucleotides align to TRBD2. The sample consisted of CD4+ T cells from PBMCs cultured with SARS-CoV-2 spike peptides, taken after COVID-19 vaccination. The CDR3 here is CATSLSGETWGETQYF. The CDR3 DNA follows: TGTGCCACCAGTCTCAGCGGGGAGACGTGGGGAGAGACCCAGTACTTC.